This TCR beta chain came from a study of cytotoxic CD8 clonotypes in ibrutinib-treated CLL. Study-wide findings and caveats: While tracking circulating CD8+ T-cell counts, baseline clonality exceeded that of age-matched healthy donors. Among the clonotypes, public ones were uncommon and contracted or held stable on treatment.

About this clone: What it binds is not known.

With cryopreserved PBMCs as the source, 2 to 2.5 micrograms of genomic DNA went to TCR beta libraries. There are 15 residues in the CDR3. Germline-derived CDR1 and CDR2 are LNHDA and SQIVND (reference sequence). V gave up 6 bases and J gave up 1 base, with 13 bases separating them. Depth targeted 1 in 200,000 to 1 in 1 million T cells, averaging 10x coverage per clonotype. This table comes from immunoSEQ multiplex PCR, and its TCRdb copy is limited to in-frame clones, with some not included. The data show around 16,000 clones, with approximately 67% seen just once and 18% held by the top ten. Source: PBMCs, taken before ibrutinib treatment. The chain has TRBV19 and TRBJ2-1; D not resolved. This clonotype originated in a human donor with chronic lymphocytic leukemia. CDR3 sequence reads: CASSLNLHSYNEQFF. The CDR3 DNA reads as TGTGCCAGTAGCCTCAACCTTCATTCCTACAATGAGCAGTTCTTC.